These 7 T cell receptor beta chains share one sample of origin, sequenced in a study of blood T cell repertoires in COVID-19. TCRdb keeps only in-frame clones here, not all; method: immunoSEQ multiplex PCR. The sample has 95,000 to 150,000 clones, approximately 80% seen once. The sequenced sample was peripheral blood. The receptors here all came from a woman between 65 and 79 years old with acute or convalescent COVID-19.

The chain employs TRBV30 and TRBJ1-2; 10 bases map to TRBD1. Germline V gives CDR1 GTSNPN, CDR2 SVGIG (reference sequence). With V trimmed by 5 bases and J by 7 bases, 7 bases remained unmatched. This CDR3 has 13 amino acids. The CDR3 DNA sequence: TGTGCCTGGTCCCGGGACAGGGGTTTTGGCTACACCTTC. This gives the protein CAWSRDRGFGYTF.

This clone was seen only once. This chain uses TRBV6-6 with TRBJ1-5, with D possibly being TRBD1 (5 bases). From germline, CDR1 is MNHNY and CDR2 SVGAGI (reference sequence). This CDR3 has 15 residues. V lost 2 bases and J 0 bases, leaving 8 bases between the germline ends. CDR3 residues: CASSYDSNSNQPQHF. CDR3 DNA sequence: TGTGCCAGCAGTTACGACAGCAATAGCAATCAGCCCCAGCATTTT.

The V gene is TRBV3-1 (or the pseudogene TRBV3-2), the J gene TRBJ1-1; D perhaps matches TRBD1 (5 bases). This CDR3 spans 13 amino acids. Germline CDR1 is LGHDT and CDR2 is YNNKEL (reference sequence). V shed 6 bases and J shed 3 bases, with 11 bases lying between them. The DNA of the CDR3 is TGTGCCAGCAGACAGACGGGGGACACTGAAGCTTTCTTT. It translates to CASRQTGDTEAFF.

The chain uses TRBV11-3 and TRBJ1-2, with D maybe TRBD1 (5 bases). CDR3 length equals 16 residues. Germline V gene lookup returns CDR1 SGHNT and CDR2 YENEEA. V was pared by 1 base and J by 3 bases, with 15 bases between. CDR3 coding DNA: TGTGCCAGCAGCTTAGGGGCCCACCTAGGGGACTATGGCTACACCTTC. Encoded protein: CASSLGAHLGDYGYTF. Based on the CDR3 plus reference TRBV11-3 and TRBJ1-2, the full variable domain is EAGVVQSPRYKIIEKKQPVAFWCNPISGHNTLYWYLQNLGQGPELLIRYENEEAVDDSQLPKDRFSAERLKGVDSTLKIQPAELGDSAVYLCASSLGAHLGDYGYTFGSGTRLTVV.

The chain is built from TRBV19 and TRBJ2-7; the match to TRBD1 covers 7 bases. Germline values: CDR1 LNHDA, CDR2 SQIVND (reference sequence). V trimming: 4 bases; J trimming: 2 bases; junction bases outside the gene matches: 2. The CDR3 extends over 13 amino acids. The DNA for the CDR3 is TGTGCCAGTAGTAAGGGACAGCCCTACGAGCAGTACTTC. Its translation: CASSKGQPYEQYF.

This clone was counted only a few times. The rearrangement links TRBV19 to TRBJ1-1; the D is unclear. Per germline, CDR1 LNHDA and CDR2 SQIVND (reference sequence). Trimming left V 5 bases short and J 4 bases short, with 11 bases between. The CDR3 runs 13 residues. The CDR3 region has the DNA TGTGCCAGTAGTCTAAAAAGGAGCACTGAAGCTTTCTTT. Protein: CASSLKRSTEAFF.

The V and J genes are TRBV5-1 and TRBJ1-1, with D possibly being TRBD1 (5 bases). The CDR3 runs to 16 residues. Germline values: CDR1 SGHRS, CDR2 YFSETQ. Trimming left V 3 bases short and J 0 bases short, with 15 bases between. The CDR3 reads CASSSTFTGLNTEAFF. CDR3 bases: TGCGCCAGCAGCTCAACTTTCACAGGTCTGAACACTGAAGCTTTCTTT.